Each of the 23 T cell receptor beta chains below was sequenced from the same sample in a study of cytomegalovirus exposure and HLA in healthy donors. Primers included in the PCR were 60 Vbeta and 13 Jbeta primers. Here immunoSEQ multiplex PCR was the method, and the copy in TCRdb shows in-frame clones only, minus some. This sample has about 190,000 clones, with roughly 81% found just once. Sequences were obtained from PBMCs. The receptors here all came from a woman in her 30s in good health and CMV-seropositive.

The chain uses TRBV5-4 and TRBJ2-7; TRBD1 aligns across 7 bases. This CDR3 region has 13 residues. Germline assignment: CDR1 SGHNT and CDR2 YYREEE (reference sequence). The V and J ends lost 4 bases and 1 base, in that order; junction bases with no gene match: 2. This CDR3 reads CASSPGQSYEQYF. The CDR3 region has the DNA TGTGCCAGCAGCCCGGGACAGTCCTACGAGCAGTACTTC.

The chain combines TRBV9 with TRBJ2-2; 12 positions agree with TRBD2. This CDR3 is 16 amino acids long. Germline CDR1 is SGDLS and CDR2 is YYNGEE. V gave up 3 bases and J gave up 3 bases; unmatched junction bases: 3. The CDR3 coding sequence is TGTGCCAGCAGCGAGAGACTAGCGGGAGACACCGGGGAGCTGTTTTTT. It translates to CASSERLAGDTGELFF.

The V and J genes are TRBV28 and TRBJ2-5; 8 positions match TRBD1. J gave up 5 bases and V 7 bases, and 12 bases lay outside the gene matches. The CDR3 runs to 15 residues. CDR1 and CDR2 from the germline V gene are MDHEN and SYDVKM. CDR3 region: CASNPRERQGETQYF. The CDR3, as DNA: TGTGCCAGCAATCCTAGGGAAAGACAGGGGGAGACCCAGTACTTC.

This rearrangement joins TRBV5-1 to TRBJ2-1, with 8 nucleotides matching TRBD2. CDR3 length: 17 residues. Germline lookup yields CDR1 SGHRS and CDR2 YFSETQ. The ends lost 4 bases at V and 3 bases at J; junction bases unmatched: 12. The CDR3: CASSTTPPGTSYNEQFF. In DNA form, the CDR3 reads TGCGCCAGCAGCACGACTCCTCCGGGGACTAGCTACAATGAGCAGTTCTTC.

This chain joins TRBV5-4 and TRBJ1-5; maybe TRBD1 (5 bases). Germline V lookup: CDR1 SGHNT, CDR2 YYREEE (reference sequence). The CDR3 covers 14 residues. The ends were cut back, 7 bases at V and 8 bases at J, with 19 bases in the middle. CDR3 region: CASGLQGASEPQHF. CDR3 sequence (DNA): TGTGCCAGCGGCCTCCAGGGCGCCTCGGAGCCCCAGCATTTT.

V is TRBV2 and J is TRBJ2-7; D may be TRBD1 (6 bases). The CDR3 length is 12 residues. The ends were cut back, 10 bases at V and 2 bases at J, with 12 bases in the middle. Germline CDR1 reads SNHLY; CDR2 reads FYNNEI. As DNA, the CDR3 is TGTGCCACCCGGGACAAGACCTACGAGCAGTACTTC. Translation: CATRDKTYEQYF.

CDR3 DNA: TGTGCCAGCAGCACTAGCGGGAGGGCCAGGCAGTACTTC. This codes for CASSTSGRARQYF. This rearrangement joins TRBV7-8 to TRBJ2-7, with 13 bases matching TRBD2. Germline V CDR1 and CDR2: SGHVS, FQNEAQ. The CDR3 runs to 13 residues. J lost 9 bases, V lost 5 bases, and 4 bases had no gene match.

This CDR3 is CASSFGLAGGGYQETQYF. CDR3 nucleotides: TGTGCCAGCAGCTTTGGACTAGCGGGAGGGGGGTACCAAGAGACCCAGTACTTC. This sequence joins TRBV7-6 and TRBJ2-5; 15 nucleotides match TRBD2. Germline CDR1 is SGHVS and CDR2 is FNYEAQ. This CDR3 has 18 residues. J was trimmed by 0 bases and V by 3 bases; bases with no gene match: 5.

This chain joins TRBV18 and TRBJ2-7; D perhaps matches TRBD2 (5 bases). The length of the CDR3 is 15 residues. CDR1 KGHSH and CDR2 LQKENI come from the germline V gene. V was pared by 6 bases and J by 5 bases, with 20 bases between. CDR3 bases: TGTGCCAGCTCGGAAATGGGCCTAGAGGGCAACGAGCAGTACTTC. It translates to CASSEMGLEGNEQYF.

The chain is built from TRBV7-9 and TRBJ2-6, with 8 nucleotides matching TRBD1. Unmatched junction bases numbered 3, after V lost 3 bases and J lost 2 bases. The CDR3 extends over 16 amino acids. The germline V gene has CDR1 SEHNR and CDR2 FQNEAQ (reference sequence). This CDR3 is CASSFRGRAGANVLTF. DNA of the CDR3: TGTGCCAGCAGCTTCAGGGGGCGGGCTGGGGCCAACGTCCTGACTTTC.

This chain connects TRBV7-2 to TRBJ1-1; D possibly corresponds to TRBD1 (6 bases). With 3 bases removed from V and 2 bases from J, the gap between germline ends came to 7 bases. CDR1 is SGHTA and CDR2 is FQGNSA in the germline V gene. This CDR3 comprises 13 residues. The CDR3 DNA sequence: TGTGCCAGCAGCTTGGGACATAACACTGAAGCTTTCTTT. Its translation: CASSLGHNTEAFF.

V and J are TRBV27 and TRBJ2-3; a possible D gene is TRBD2 (5 bases). From germline, CDR1 is MNHEY and CDR2 SMNVEV (reference sequence). V shed 7 bases and J shed 2 bases, with 13 bases lying between them. CDR3 length equals 14 residues. CDR3 in amino acids: CASTVMDFTDTQYF. Written as DNA, the CDR3 is TGTGCCAGCACCGTGATGGACTTCACAGATACGCAGTATTTT.

The chain couples TRBV13 to TRBJ2-5; TRBD1 is a possible D gene (6 bases). Between the trimmed V and J ends, which lost 3 bases and 1 base, there was a span of 15 bases. The germline V gene has CDR1 PRHDT and CDR2 FYEKMQ (reference sequence). There are 16 residues in the CDR3. CDR3 region: CASSFTRQDFQETQYF. In nucleotides, the CDR3 is TGTGCCAGCAGCTTCACTCGACAGGACTTCCAAGAGACCCAGTACTTC.

For the CDR3, the DNA is TGCGCCAGCAAGGAATGGACAGGGGAAACCGGGGAGCTGTTTTTT. It is translated as CASKEWTGETGELFF. This chain uses TRBV10-2 with TRBJ2-2; 9 bases are a match to TRBD1. Trimming at V came to 7 bases and at J to 5 bases, leaving 8 bases not matched to a gene. Germline V gene lookup returns CDR1 WSHSY and CDR2 SAAADI. The CDR3 has 15 residues.

This clone was counted only a few times. The chain combines TRBV28 with TRBJ1-2; D remains ambiguous. CDR1 and CDR2 (germline): MDHEN, SYDVKM. Trimming removed 1 base at V and 4 bases at J, with 7 bases between. This CDR3 is built from 13 residues. The CDR3 DNA is TGTGCCAGCAGTTTATTGGCAGGCTATGGCTACACCTTC. Amino acids: CASSLLAGYGYTF.

This chain links TRBV9 with TRBJ2-2, with 8 bases aligning to TRBD1. Trimming removed 4 bases from V and 4 bases from J; junction bases left unmatched: 12. This CDR3 region has 17 residues. Looked up from germline, CDR1 is SGDLS and CDR2 is YYNGEE. The CDR3 DNA is TGTGCCAGCAGCCCCGGACCGGACAGGGAGACCACCGGGGAGCTGTTTTTT. This translates into CASSPGPDRETTGELFF.

The CDR3, as DNA: TGCGCCAGCAGCTGGGGGGACAGCTCCTACGAGCAGTACTTC. Translating it yields CASSWGDSSYEQYF. The V and J genes are TRBV5-1 and TRBJ2-7; weak D call: TRBD1 (7 bases). Trimming stripped 3 bases from V and 0 bases from J, with 10 bases between. This CDR3 contains 14 residues. Germline CDR1 and CDR2: SGHRS and YFSETQ.

The J gene is TRBJ2-3, the V gene TRBV5-1; tentative D call: TRBD1 (6 bases). This CDR3 is 14 amino acids long. Germline V gene lookup returns CDR1 SGHRS and CDR2 YFSETQ. V lost 0 bases to trimming and J lost 5 bases, with 10 bases between them. The CDR3 DNA sequence: TGCGCCAGCAGCTTGGACAGGGCCCAAGATACGCAGTATTTT. It translates to CASSLDRAQDTQYF.

The chain carries TRBV5-6 and TRBJ2-7; the D gene is possibly TRBD1 (5 bases). The V end lost 1 base, the J end lost 3 bases, and 11 bases lay between the germline ends. Per the germline V gene, CDR1 is SGHDT and CDR2 is YYEEEE. CDR3 length: 14 amino acids. The CDR3 region has the DNA TGTGCCAGCAGCTTGATTCGGCAGGGCTACGAGCAGTACTTC. Translation: CASSLIRQGYEQYF.

The table lists this clone with a few counts. The rearrangement joins TRBV5-1 to TRBJ2-7; maybe TRBD2 (6 bases). With 4 bases removed from V and 0 bases from J, the gap between germline ends came to 11 bases. Germline CDR1 SGHRS, CDR2 YFSETQ. The CDR3 loop spans 14 amino acids. The CDR3 DNA is TGCGCCAGCAGCACGGCGGGGACCTCCTACGAGCAGTACTTC. It translates to CASSTAGTSYEQYF.

This clone was recorded a few times. The chain is built from TRBV6-6 and TRBJ2-1; TRBD2 agrees at 10 bases. V dropped 5 bases and J dropped 9; count of bases not matched to a gene: 7. This CDR3 is 14 amino acids long. CDR1 is MNHNY and CDR2 is SVGAGI in the germline V gene (reference sequence). The CDR3 here is CASSSGRAKGEQFF. Written as DNA, the CDR3 is TGTGCCAGCAGTAGCGGGAGGGCCAAGGGTGAGCAGTTCTTC.

The chain carries TRBV28 and TRBJ1-2; a possible D gene is TRBD1 (6 bases). Between the trimmed V and J ends, which lost 8 bases and 3 bases, there was a span of 16 bases. The CDR3 spans 14 residues. Germline-derived CDR1 and CDR2 are MDHEN and SYDVKM. As DNA, the CDR3 is TGTGCCAGCTTTGGGTTAGGGGGAGACTATGGCTACACCTTC. This encodes CASFGLGGDYGYTF.

This clone was recorded a few times. CDR3 protein: CASRLTRRVSYEQYF. In nucleotides, the CDR3 is TGTGCAAGTCGCTTAACCCGGAGGGTCTCCTACGAGCAGTACTTC. V and J are TRBV12-2 and TRBJ2-7; the table's D call of TRBD2 was not tested on the DNA. TRBV12-2 is flagged as a pseudogene. The CDR3 has 15 residues.